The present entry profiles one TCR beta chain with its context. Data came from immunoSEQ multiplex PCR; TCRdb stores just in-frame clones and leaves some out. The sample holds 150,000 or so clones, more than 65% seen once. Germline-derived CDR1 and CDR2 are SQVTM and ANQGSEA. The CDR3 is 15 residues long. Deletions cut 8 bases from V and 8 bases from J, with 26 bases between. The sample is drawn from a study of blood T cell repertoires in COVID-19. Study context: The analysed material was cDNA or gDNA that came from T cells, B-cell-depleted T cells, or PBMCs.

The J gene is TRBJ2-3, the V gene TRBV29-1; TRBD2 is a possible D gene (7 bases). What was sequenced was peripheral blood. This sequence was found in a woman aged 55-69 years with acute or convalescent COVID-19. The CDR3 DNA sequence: TGCAGCCAGCGGGAAGGGACGGGGGCTCAGGCTACGCAGTATTTT. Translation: CSQREGTGAQATQYF.